This section outlines one T cell receptor (beta chain) sequence together with its context. Its antigen is not known. Per sorted-subset replicate PCR, input was about 180 ng DNA, representing around 30,000 T cell genomes. Data came from immunoSEQ multiplex PCR; TCRdb stores just in-frame clones and leaves some out. The sample consists of approximately 2.5 million clones, around 94% of them appearing once. These data are taken from a study of shared clonotypes between healthy human individuals. Study-level findings and limits: The study found about 4.6% of naive CD4 clonotypes shared across a handful of donors.

This TCR was recovered from a man between 18 and 35 years old in good health. The sample comprised naive CD4+ T cells sorted from blood. Subset denoted: CD45RA+ positively selected.

The CDR3 sequence: CASRWSGGPSYEQYF. The CDR3 nucleotides read TGTGCCAGCAGATGGAGCGGGGGCCCCTCCTACGAGCAGTACTTC. This chain uses TRBV10-3 with TRBJ2-7, with TRBD2 matching over 8 bases. Trimming took 10 bases from V and 0 from J; bases not matched to a gene: 11. This CDR3 spans 15 amino acids. The germline CDR1 and CDR2 sequences are ENHRY and SYGVKD.